This T cell receptor (beta chain) stems from a study of early T cells in non-severe SARS-CoV-2 infection. MiXCR, run by TCRdb on the 5' RACE reads, gives a single entry per CDR3 protein. The profile covers under 85,000 distinct CDR3 sequences, with 9.5% to 13% appearing a single time and approximately 2.4% taken by the ten largest. This clonotype was seen repeatedly, ten times or more. Its target is not known. CDR3 length: 15 residues. CDR1 is MGHRA and CDR2 is YSYEKL in the germline V gene. The trim removed 2 bases at V and 4 bases at J, leaving 4 bases unmatched. Study results and caveats: VDJdb matching, biased toward anti-spike CD8 responses, missed private and CD4 specificities.

The sequence was collected from an adult who was a healthcare worker with PCR-confirmed SARS-CoV-2 infection or an uninfected control (not recorded which). Sequenced: whole blood. V usage is TRBV4-1 and J usage is TRBJ2-3; 9 nucleotides line up with TRBD2. Written as DNA, the CDR3 is TGCGCCAGCAGCCAACTACTAGCGGGCTCAGATACGCAGTATTTT. Its translation is CASSQLLAGSDTQYF.